The clone carrying this T cell receptor beta chain was seen ten or more times. Its target is unknown. Using RNA template, CDR3s of TCR alpha and beta were amplified with iRepertoire arm-PCR. TCRdb redid the calling of the multiplex PCR reads with MiXCR, one entry per CDR3 protein. Found here are 300,000 to 400,000 distinct CDR3 sequences, roughly two fifths of them singletons; the top ten hold about 12%. This entry is derived from a study of glioma-infiltrating T cells. Study in general: Target coverage was about 4.5- to 11-fold for 850,000 to 1,000,000 blood T cells.

Study outcomes and limitations: Patients with low tissue-blood divergence carried a signature set of shared blood CDR3 motifs. Non-neoplastic patients had below-expected tissue-blood divergence, while all gliomas exceeded expectation.

Deletions cut 1 base from V and 1 base from J, with 12 bases between. This CDR3 contains 16 residues. The germline gives CDR1 MNHEY, CDR2 SMNVEV (reference sequence). The sequence was collected from a human donor with low-grade glioma or glioblastoma, undergoing nonglioma brain surgery, or in good health (not recorded which). Input material: glioma tissue, nonneoplastic brain tissue, or PBMCs (not recorded which). The chain uses TRBV27 and TRBJ2-3; D is perhaps TRBD2 (5 bases). This CDR3 is CASSLLSFGGTDTQYF. DNA for the CDR3: TGTGCCAGCAGTTTATTGAGCTTCGGGGGCACAGATACGCAGTATTTT.